These 30 T cell receptor beta chains originate from one sample sequenced in a study of lymphopenia after photon versus proton radiotherapy. Generated by immunoSEQ multiplex PCR, the TCRdb table keeps only in-frame clones and is missing some. Among 50,000 or so clones listed, 92% were seen once. Material: peripheral blood, obtained from a patient treated with photon-based radiotherapy. The receptors here all came from a middle-aged woman with cholangiocarcinoma.

This clone is a singleton in its sample. The chain combines TRBV11-3 with TRBJ1-1, with D perhaps matching TRBD1 (6 bases). The CDR3 runs 12 residues. V shed 5 bases and J shed 4 bases, with 8 bases lying between them. Germline lookup yields CDR1 SGHNT and CDR2 YENEEA. The CDR3 bases are TGTGCCAGCAGCGCCAGGGGCACTGAAGCTTTCTTT. Encoded protein: CASSARGTEAFF.

The CDR3 bases are TGTGCCAGCAGTCGGACAAAAGGGGATGGCTACACCTTC. Its translation: CASSRTKGDGYTF. This chain links TRBV6-5 with TRBJ1-2; possible D gene TRBD1, 5 bases. V lost 5 bases to trimming and J lost 6 bases, with 13 bases between them. This CDR3 region has 13 residues. In germline, CDR1 is MNHEY, CDR2 SVGAGI.

The rearrangement joins TRBV6-5 to TRBJ2-3; D may correspond to TRBD1 or TRBD2 (6 bases each). The CDR3 extends over 15 amino acids. Trimming left V 3 bases short and J 0 bases short, with 10 bases between. CDR1 and CDR2 from the germline V gene are MNHEY and SVGAGI. The CDR3 region is CASSYGGPSTDTQYF. CDR3 nucleotides: TGTGCCAGCAGTTATGGGGGGCCCAGCACAGATACGCAGTATTTT.

The rearrangement uses TRBV19 and TRBJ2-6; D is unresolved. Looked up from germline, CDR1 is LNHDA and CDR2 is SQIVND (reference sequence). Trimming shortened V by 6 bases and J by 4 bases, and 7 bases separated the two germline ends. CDR3 length: 13 amino acids. CDR3 in amino acids: CASSFAGANVLTF. In DNA, the CDR3 is TGTGCCAGTAGCTTCGCAGGGGCCAACGTCCTGACTTTC.

This chain uses TRBV9 with TRBJ1-4, with D possibly matching TRBD1 (5 bases). This CDR3 is 17 amino acids long. CDR1 and CDR2 (germline): SGDLS, YYNGEE. Trimming left V 0 bases short and J 8 bases short, with 20 bases between. DNA of the CDR3: TGTGCCAGCAGCGTAGACGCCGGGGGTCGCTTGGAGGAAAAACTGTTTTTT. Translated, it gives CASSVDAGGRLEEKLFF.

The CDR3 loop reads CASSLGQGGTEAFF. The DNA of the CDR3 is TGTGCCAGCAGCTTGGGGCAGGGAGGGACTGAAGCTTTCTTT. The chain combines TRBV5-4 with TRBJ1-1; tentative D call: TRBD1 (5 bases). V lost 0 bases and J 5 bases, leaving 11 bases between the germline ends. This CDR3 has 14 amino acids. Germline loops: CDR1 SGHNT, CDR2 YYREEE (reference sequence). The full variable domain, completed using reference TRBV5-4 and TRBJ1-1, is ETGVTQSPTHLIKTRGQQVTLRCSSQSGHNTVSWYQQALGQGPQFIFQYYREEENGRGNFPPRFSGLQFPNYSSELNVNALELDDSALYLCASSLGQGGTEAFFGQGTRLTVV.

J is TRBJ1-5 and V is TRBV10-3; D uncertain. Germline lookup yields CDR1 ENHRY and CDR2 SYGVKD. Trimming removed 2 bases at V and 3 bases at J, with 14 bases between. The CDR3 consists of 16 residues. CDR3 sequence: CAISERREGNNQPQHF. For the CDR3, the DNA is TGTGCCATCAGTGAGCGGAGGGAAGGCAACAATCAGCCCCAGCATTTT.

The rearrangement uses TRBV2 and TRBJ1-1; 9 bases fit TRBD1. This CDR3 has 14 amino acids. Trimming took 6 bases from V and 1 from J; bases not matched to a gene: 3. Germline V gene data show CDR1 as SNHLY and CDR2 as FYNNEI. CDR3 nucleotide sequence: TGTGCCAGCAGAGTGGACAGGGGGAACACTGAAGCTTTCTTT. As protein: CASRVDRGNTEAFF.

The chain uses TRBV30 and TRBJ2-5; TRBD2 agrees at 7 bases. The CDR3 spans 14 residues. V trimming: 5 bases; J trimming: 4 bases; junction bases outside the gene matches: 10. Germline-derived CDR1 and CDR2 are GTSNPN and SVGIG (reference sequence). The CDR3 loop is CAWGGGSRRETQYF. DNA of the CDR3: TGTGCCTGGGGGGGAGGGTCCCGGAGAGAGACCCAGTACTTC.

The CDR3 loop is CASSQEQGLSGANVLTF. In DNA form, the CDR3 reads TGCGCCAGCAGCCAGGAACAGGGTCTCTCTGGGGCCAACGTCCTGACTTTC. The J gene is TRBJ2-6, the V gene TRBV4-3; the D gene is possibly TRBD1 (6 bases). The germline CDR1 and CDR2 sequences are LGHNA and YSLEER. This CDR3 region has 17 residues. The ends were cut back, 3 bases at V and 0 bases at J, with 12 bases in the middle.

This clone appeared once. The V call is TRBV5-1, the J call TRBJ1-5; D may be TRBD1 (5 bases). V lost 0 bases, J lost 3 bases, and 10 bases lay in between. This CDR3 region has 15 residues. Germline values: CDR1 SGHRS, CDR2 YFSETQ. This chain's CDR3 is CASSLAGSYNQPQHF. DNA for the CDR3: TGCGCCAGCAGCTTGGCAGGGTCTTACAATCAGCCCCAGCATTTT.

The rearrangement links TRBV5-1 to TRBJ2-7; 8 positions agree with TRBD1. The CDR3 runs to 14 residues. Germline V gene data show CDR1 as SGHRS and CDR2 as YFSETQ. J gave up 3 bases and V 2 bases, and 4 bases lay outside the gene matches. The CDR3 DNA is TGCGCCAGCAGCTTCGCAGGGGGCGGCTACGAGCAGTACTTC. This codes for CASSFAGGGYEQYF. Looking up the rest from reference TRBV5-1 and TRBJ2-7 gives the full variable domain: KAGVTQTPRYLIKTRGQQVTLSCSPISGHRSVSWYQQTPGQGLQFLFEYFSETQRNKGNFPGRFSGRQFSNSRSEMNVSTLELGDSALYLCASSFAGGGYEQYFGPGTRLTVT.

V usage is TRBV6-1 and J usage is TRBJ1-1; the D is unclear. V lost 5 bases and J lost 1, with 11 bases in between. The CDR3 contains 14 residues. Germline-derived CDR1 and CDR2 are MNHNS and SASEGT. DNA of the CDR3: TGTGCCAGCAGTCAACTCGGACGGAACACTGAAGCTTTCTTT. This encodes CASSQLGRNTEAFF.

V and J are TRBV20-1 and TRBJ2-1; D remains ambiguous. Trimming pared 2 bases from V and 5 bases from J, leaving 4 bases between. The germline V gene has CDR1 DFQATT and CDR2 SNEGSKA (reference sequence). This CDR3 region has 11 residues. CDR3 protein: CSARLNNEQFF. DNA for the CDR3: TGCAGTGCTAGACTGAACAATGAGCAGTTCTTC.

This chain connects TRBV7-9 to TRBJ2-7; D unclear. The V gene's germline CDR1 is SEHNR and CDR2 FQNEAQ (reference sequence). V was cut by 4 bases and J by 9 bases, with 16 bases left in between. The CDR3 contains 13 residues. The CDR3 DNA is TGTGCCAGCAGCTCGATCCCCTTATGGGGGCAGTACTTC. Residues: CASSSIPLWGQYF.

The rearrangement links TRBV6-5 to TRBJ2-5; 8 bases line up with TRBD1. The germline V gene encodes CDR1 MNHEY and CDR2 SVGAGI. The trim removed 2 bases at V and 3 bases at J, leaving 2 bases unmatched. CDR3 length: 14 residues. CDR3 sequence: CASSYRTGKETQYF. The CDR3 DNA sequence: TGTGCCAGCAGTTACCGGACAGGGAAAGAGACCCAGTACTTC.

The gene calls are TRBV7-2 and TRBJ2-7, with D tentatively TRBD1 (6 bases). The CDR3 is made up of 12 amino acids. Germline CDR1 is SGHTA and CDR2 is FQGNSA. V lost 4 bases, J lost 4 bases, and 8 bases lay in between. The CDR3 nucleotides are TGTGCCAGCAGCTCACAGGGATACGAGCAGTACTTC. It is translated as CASSSQGYEQYF.

The rearrangement joins TRBV29-1 to TRBJ1-4; no firm D call. In germline, CDR1 is SQVTM, CDR2 ANQGSEA. The CDR3 is made up of 16 amino acids. Trimming took 0 bases from V and 2 from J, leaving 13 bases between them. The CDR3 nucleotides read TGCAGCGTTGAAGATCCAGGTTGGGCCACTAATGAAAAACTGTTTTTT. Protein: CSVEDPGWATNEKLFF. Full variable domain (rest looked up from reference TRBV29-1 and TRBJ1-4): SAVISQKPSRDICQRGTSLTIQCQVDSQVTMMFWYRQQPGQSLTLIATANQGSEATYESGFVIDKFPISRPNLTFSTLTVSNMSPEDSSIYLCSVEDPGWATNEKLFFGSGTQLSVL.

A single count supports this clone. The V and J genes are TRBV7-2 and TRBJ1-2; no clear D gene. This CDR3 region has 14 residues. Germline-derived CDR1 and CDR2 are SGHTA and FQGNSA. V was shortened by 0 bases and J by 4 bases, with 9 bases between the two germline ends. The CDR3 protein is CASSLAPVVYGYTF. The CDR3 coding sequence is TGTGCCAGCAGCTTAGCGCCAGTCGTCTATGGCTACACCTTC. The variable domain in full, with the rest retrieved from reference TRBV7-2 and TRBJ1-2, is GAGVSQSPSNKVTEKGKDVELRCDPISGHTALYWYRQSLGQGLEFLIYFQGNSAPDKSGLPSDRFSAERTGGSVSTLTIQRTQQEDSAVYLCASSLAPVVYGYTFGSGTRLTVV.

The chain links TRBV9 to TRBJ1-6; TRBD1 matches 8 bases. J was trimmed by 4 bases and V by 5 bases; bases with no gene match: 5. Germline loops: CDR1 SGDLS, CDR2 YYNGEE. This CDR3 comprises 15 residues. CDR3 region: CASRGQDRYNSPLHF. In DNA, the CDR3 is TGTGCCAGCAGGGGACAGGATCGTTATAATTCACCCCTCCACTTT.

The CDR3 DNA is TGTGCCAGCAGCTTAACCGGAAAGGGAGGCACTGAAGCTTTCTTT. This sequence encodes CASSLTGKGGTEAFF. This chain uses TRBV7-2 with TRBJ1-1; D call uncertain. CDR3 size: 15 residues. V dropped 2 bases and J dropped 4 bases, with 14 bases sitting between them. In germline, CDR1 is SGHTA, CDR2 FQGNSA.

This clone was recorded a few times. V gene TRBV7-3 combines with J gene TRBJ2-3, with a tentative D call TRBD1 (5 bases). CDR1 is SGHTA, CDR2 FQGTGA, per germline. The CDR3 consists of 16 residues. Trimming pared 5 bases from V and 5 bases from J, leaving 20 bases between. In nucleotides, the CDR3 is TGTGCCAGCAGCGAGAACGGCAGGGCTTCACAAGATACGCAGTATTTT. Protein sequence: CASSENGRASQDTQYF. Drawing the rest from reference TRBV7-3 and TRBJ2-3, the complete variable domain is GAGVSQTPSNKVTEKGKYVELRCDPISGHTALYWYRQSLGQGPEFLIYFQGTGAADDSGLPNDRFFAVRPEGSVSTLKIQRTERGDSAVYLCASSENGRASQDTQYFGPGTRLTVL.

The chain couples TRBV27 to TRBJ2-1; 8 bases are shared with TRBD1. CDR3 size: 14 residues. Trimming cost V 6 bases and J 10 bases; bases outside gene matches: 11. The V gene's germline CDR1 is MNHEY and CDR2 SMNVEV (reference sequence). The CDR3 protein is CASRTGQGIAEQFF. CDR3 sequence (DNA): TGTGCCAGCAGAACAGGACAGGGTATTGCGGAGCAGTTCTTC.

This clone was seen only once. The chain uses TRBV6-1 and TRBJ2-1, with D tentatively TRBD1 (5 bases). Germline CDR1 and CDR2: MNHNS and SASEGT. This CDR3 contains 15 residues. Trimming removed 0 bases from V and 8 bases from J, with 14 bases in between. The CDR3 reads CASSEARKGWDEQFF. The CDR3, as DNA: TGTGCCAGCAGTGAAGCGCGGAAGGGGTGGGATGAGCAGTTCTTC.

The chain carries TRBV4-2 and TRBJ2-7, with 9 bases matching TRBD2. This CDR3 has 16 amino acids. In germline, CDR1 is LGHNA, CDR2 YNFKEQ. J was trimmed by 5 bases and V by 1 base; bases with no gene match: 9. CDR3 DNA sequence: TGTGCCAGCAGCCAAGGCGGCGGGAGGGCTTTAGACGAGCAGTACTTC. It specifies CASSQGGGRALDEQYF.

The chain has TRBV27 and TRBJ2-7; 8 positions match TRBD2. J gave up 1 base and V 5 bases, and 7 bases lay outside the gene matches. Germline CDR1 and CDR2: MNHEY and SMNVEV (reference sequence). This CDR3 contains 15 residues. The CDR3 DNA is TGTGCCAGCAGTCGCTATAGCGGGACTTCCTACGAGCAGTACTTC. Translating gives CASSRYSGTSYEQYF.

The J gene is TRBJ2-7, the V gene TRBV11-2; unclear D gene. The CDR3 runs to 13 residues. Trimming removed 1 base at V and 4 bases at J, with 8 bases between. Germline-derived CDR1 and CDR2 are SGHAT and FQNNGV. CDR3 coding DNA: TGTGCCAGCAGCTTAGGGTCGTCTTACGAGCAGTACTTC. This encodes CASSLGSSYEQYF.

This chain links TRBV27 with TRBJ2-7; unclear D gene. This CDR3 has 10 residues. Per the germline V gene, CDR1 is MNHEY and CDR2 is SMNVEV (reference sequence). Trimming shortened V by 5 bases and J by 5 bases, and 4 bases separated the two germline ends. CDR3 sequence reads: CASSVDEQYF. In DNA, the CDR3 is TGTGCCAGCAGTGTCGACGAGCAGTACTTC.

The genes are TRBV7-9 and TRBJ2-5; D perhaps matches TRBD2 (5 bases). The CDR3 sequence is 14 residues long. Trimming removed 3 bases from V and 5 bases from J, with 13 bases in between. Germline V gene lookup returns CDR1 SEHNR and CDR2 FQNEAQ (reference sequence). The CDR3 region has the DNA TGTGCCAGCAGCTTCTCCGCCGGGGAGGAGACCCAGTACTTC. This codes for CASSFSAGEETQYF.

The DNA for the CDR3 is TGTGCCATCAGTGACCCCCGGACAGGGGGTTCTAATGAAAAACTGTTTTTT. This sequence encodes CAISDPRTGGSNEKLFF. The chain joins TRBV10-3 to TRBJ1-4; 10 nucleotides line up with TRBD1. The CDR3 sequence is 17 residues long. The germline V gene has CDR1 ENHRY and CDR2 SYGVKD. With 3 bases clipped from V and 3 bases from J, the junction kept 7 bases outside the gene matches.